Below, 27 T cell receptor beta chains from the same sample are listed, as sequenced in a study of CD8+CD57+ T cells in acquired aplastic anemia. Genomic DNA was employed as the template in profiling TCR beta VDJ and CDR3. One entry per CDR3 protein results from TCRdb running MiXCR on the reads. The data show roughly 300,000 distinct CDR3 sequences, approximately 57% seen once. Sequenced input: sorted CD4+, CD8+, or CD8+CD57+ T cells (not recorded which) from PBMCs. The receptors come from a human donor with severe aplastic anemia or a healthy control (not recorded which).

CDR3 in amino acids: CATSREPGQGEKLFF. DNA for the CDR3: TGTGCCACCAGCAGAGAACCGGGACAGGGGGAAAAACTGTTTTTT. J is TRBJ1-4 and V is TRBV15; TRBD1 aligns across 10 bases. CDR3 length equals 15 residues. With 0 bases clipped from V and 8 bases from J, the junction kept 3 bases outside the gene matches. The germline gives CDR1 LNHNV, CDR2 YYDKDF (reference sequence).

The chain employs TRBV6-5 and TRBJ2-5; D perhaps matches TRBD1 (6 bases). The germline V gene encodes CDR1 MNHEY and CDR2 SVGAGI. Trimming shortened V by 5 bases and J by 6 bases, and 13 bases separated the two germline ends. The CDR3 loop spans 13 amino acids. As DNA, the CDR3 is TGTGCCAGCAGTAACGACAGGAGGCAGACCCAGTACTTC. This encodes CASSNDRRQTQYF.

This clonotype came up many times. The V and J genes are TRBV20-1 and TRBJ1-6; a weak D match, TRBD1 (6 bases). Germline V CDR1 and CDR2: DFQATT, SNEGSKA (reference sequence). The CDR3 runs 13 residues. V lost 8 bases to trimming and J lost 7 bases, with 15 bases between them. The CDR3 nucleotides are TGCAGTACTAAAAGGGGGGGGAATTCACCCCTCCACTTT. Amino acid sequence: CSTKRGGNSPLHF.

The genes are TRBV5-1 and TRBJ1-6; 7 bases agree with TRBD1. J was trimmed by 5 bases and V by 1 base; bases with no gene match: 9. CDR3 size: 17 residues. The germline CDR1 and CDR2 sequences are SGHRS and YFSETQ. CDR3 loop: CASSLRPPGQNNSPLHF. CDR3 DNA: TGCGCCAGCAGCTTGCGCCCGCCGGGACAGAATAATTCACCCCTCCACTTT. The full variable domain, its missing parts supplied by reference TRBV5-1 and TRBJ1-6, is KAGVTQTPRYLIKTRGQQVTLSCSPISGHRSVSWYQQTPGQGLQFLFEYFSETQRNKGNFPGRFSGRQFSNSRSEMNVSTLELGDSALYLCASSLRPPGQNNSPLHFGNGTRLTVT.

The gene calls are TRBV24-1 and TRBJ2-7; 7 nucleotides match TRBD1. CDR3 size: 12 residues. CDR1 KGHDR and CDR2 SFDVKD come from the germline V gene. V gave up 5 bases and J gave up 8 bases; unmatched junction bases: 5. CDR3 DNA: TGTGCCACCAGTGGTCCAGGGGGAAAGCAGTACTTC. It encodes CATSGPGGKQYF.

The rearrangement links TRBV7-9 to TRBJ2-3; possibly TRBD2 for D (6 bases). Trimming took 5 bases from V and 6 from J, leaving 15 bases between them. CDR1 SEHNR and CDR2 FQNEAQ come from the germline V gene (reference sequence). This CDR3 comprises 14 residues. The CDR3: CASSTGTHGDTQYF. In nucleotides, the CDR3 is TGTGCCAGCAGCACCGGGACTCACGGGGATACGCAGTATTTT.

As regards this clonotype: The conserved final phenylalanine or tryptophan is absent from the CDR3, which likely points to a read error. CDR3 in amino acids: CASNLAGGAGNTIYS. CDR3 DNA: TGCGCCAGCAACTTGGCCGGAGGAGCTGGAAACACCATATATTCT. This chain joins TRBV5-1 and TRBJ1-3; no clear D gene. Germline V gene sequence: CDR1 SGHRS, CDR2 YFSETQ. The CDR3 has 15 amino acids.

This chain links TRBV7-8 with TRBJ1-2, with TRBD1 as a possible D gene (5 bases). Germline loops: CDR1 SGHVS, CDR2 FQNEAQ. The V end was cut by 4 bases, the J end by 2 bases, with 14 bases between. The CDR3 has 15 residues. This CDR3 is CASSYTRDNNYGYTF. CDR3 DNA: TGTGCCAGCAGCTACACCAGGGATAACAACTATGGCTACACCTTC.

The V and J genes are TRBV15 and TRBJ2-3; either TRBD1 or TRBD2 may supply D (5 bases each). Trimming took 1 base from V and 2 from J, leaving 10 bases between them. Germline CDR1 LNHNV, CDR2 YYDKDF (reference sequence). The CDR3 is 15 amino acids. CDR3 loop: CATSRGDPNTDTQYF. DNA of the CDR3: TGTGCCACCAGCAGAGGGGACCCAAACACAGATACGCAGTATTTT.

Regarding this clonotype: One end of the junction does not line up with germline, which may come from a read error. This chain connects TRBV7-3 to TRBJ2-1; D is undetermined. This CDR3 comprises 14 residues. The germline gives CDR1 SGHTA, CDR2 FQGTGA. The CDR3 coding sequence is TGTGCAAGCAGATTAACTGATAGGTACAATGAGCAGTTCTTC. This translates into CASRLTDRYNEQFF. The full variable domain, rest sourced from reference TRBV7-3 and TRBJ2-1, is GAGVSQTPSNKVTEKGKYVELRCDPISGHTALYWYRQSLGQGPEFLIYFQGTGAADDSGLPNDRFFAVRPEGSVSTLKIQRTERGDSAVYLCASRLTDRYNEQFFGPGTRLTVL.

As concerns this clonotype: Sequence at one end of the junction differs from germline and may be a read error. The V call is TRBV7-2, the J call TRBJ1-1, with D perhaps matching TRBD1 (6 bases). The CDR3 sequence is 14 residues long. Germline V gene sequence: CDR1 SGHTA, CDR2 FQGNSA. The CDR3 nucleotides read TGTGCCAGCAGCGTCAGGGGAACAAACGCTGAGGCTTTCTTT. Residues: CASSVRGTNAEAFF.

This clonotype has ten or more counts. The chain uses TRBV7-3 and TRBJ1-6; 9 bases map to TRBD1. The length of the CDR3 is 14 residues. Germline loops: CDR1 SGHTA, CDR2 FQGTGA. V was pared by 1 base and J by 13 bases, with 5 bases of the junction left unmatched. The CDR3: CASSLRQGESPLHF. CDR3 DNA: TGTGCCAGCAGCTTAAGACAGGGGGAGTCGCCCCTCCACTTT.

The rearrangement uses TRBV5-1 and TRBJ2-7, with 12 bases aligning to TRBD1. V shed 4 bases, J shed 2 bases, and the junction held 4 bases outside the gene matches. CDR1 is SGHRS and CDR2 is YFSETQ in the germline V gene. This CDR3 has 15 residues. CDR3 nucleotides: TGCGCCAGCAGCGGAGGGACAGGGGGCACCTACGAGCAGTACTTC. Its translation is CASSGGTGGTYEQYF.

Turning to this clonotype: Germline and junction disagree at one end, which may indicate a read error. This rearrangement joins TRBV20-1 to TRBJ2-7; 12 bases agree with TRBD2. CDR1 is DFQATT, CDR2 SNEGSKA, per germline (reference sequence). The CDR3 spans 13 residues. The CDR3 reads CSASSGRAYGQYF. The CDR3 nucleotides read TGCAGTGCCTCTAGCGGGAGGGCCTACGGGCAGTACTTC.

This clonotype turned up a few times. V gene TRBV7-3 combines with J gene TRBJ2-1, with D perhaps matching TRBD2 (5 bases). V shed 2 bases and J shed 4 bases, with 12 bases lying between them. The CDR3 runs 15 residues. CDR1 is SGHTA and CDR2 is FQGTGA in the germline V gene. The CDR3 DNA sequence: TGTGCCAGCAGCTTATCCCAGCGGAGATACAATGAGCAGTTCTTC. It translates to CASSLSQRRYNEQFF.

This chain connects TRBV7-3 to TRBJ2-6; D unresolved. The CDR3 runs 14 residues. V was trimmed by 4 bases and J by 1 base, leaving 5 bases between them. The V gene's germline CDR1 is SGHTA and CDR2 FQGTGA. In DNA, the CDR3 is TGTGCCAGCAGCTCCCGATCTGGGGCCAACGTCCTGACTTTC. As protein: CASSSRSGANVLTF.

The chain carries TRBV19 and TRBJ1-4; possible D gene TRBD1, 5 bases. CDR1 and CDR2 (germline): LNHDA, SQIVND (reference sequence). With 7 bases removed from V and 5 bases from J, the gap between germline ends came to 17 bases. The CDR3 covers 15 residues. DNA of the CDR3: TGTGCCAGTACCCCAAGCGGGACCGCAAATGAAAAACTGTTTTTT. Translating gives CASTPSGTANEKLFF. Combining the CDR3 with reference TRBV19 and TRBJ1-4 gives the whole variable domain DGGITQSPKYLFRKEGQNVTLSCEQNLNHDAMYWYRQDPGQGLRLIYYSQIVNDFQKGDIAEGYSVSREKKESFPLTVTSAQKNPTAFYLCASTPSGTANEKLFFGSGTQLSVL.

This clonotype was picked up a small number of times. The chain recombines TRBV20-1 with TRBJ2-5; the match to TRBD2 covers 9 bases. This CDR3 is 14 amino acids long. Losses at the gene ends were 2 bases for V and 1 base for J; bases not matched to a gene: 2. Looked up from germline, CDR1 is DFQATT and CDR2 is SNEGSKA (reference sequence). In DNA, the CDR3 is TGCAGTGCTAGACGCGGGGGGGGCCAAGAGACCCAGTACTTC. Amino acids: CSARRGGGQETQYF.

The chain joins TRBV20-1 to TRBJ2-1; TRBD2 might be the D (6 bases). CDR3 size: 14 residues. CDR1 and CDR2 from the germline V gene are DFQATT and SNEGSKA (reference sequence). V dropped 4 bases and J dropped 0 bases, with 10 bases sitting between them. The CDR3 sequence is CSAIGGSSYNEQFF. The CDR3 DNA is TGCAGTGCTATTGGGGGGAGCTCCTACAATGAGCAGTTCTTC.

V gene TRBV9 combines with J gene TRBJ1-2; 7 bases are shared with TRBD1. Looked up from germline, CDR1 is SGDLS and CDR2 is YYNGEE. V lost 1 base and J lost 6; bases outside the gene matches: 0. The CDR3 has 12 amino acids. The CDR3 protein is CASSVQGDGYTF. DNA of the CDR3: TGTGCCAGCAGCGTACAGGGGGATGGCTACACCTTC.

This clonotype appeared a few times. The chain uses TRBV7-8 and TRBJ1-1, with no clear D. The V end was cut by 3 bases, the J end by 7 bases, with 9 bases between. Germline V gene data show CDR1 as SGHVS and CDR2 as FQNEAQ. This CDR3 has 12 amino acids. The CDR3: CASSFGSLEAFF. DNA of the CDR3: TGTGCCAGCAGCTTCGGCTCCCTTGAAGCTTTCTTT.

This chain connects TRBV20-1 to TRBJ2-5; possible D gene TRBD1, 6 bases. From germline, CDR1 is DFQATT and CDR2 SNEGSKA (reference sequence). The V gene lost 1 base and the J gene lost 5 bases, with 11 bases spanning the gap. This CDR3 has 13 amino acids. The CDR3 here is CSARAGVAETQYF. The CDR3 DNA reads TGCAGTGCTAGAGCAGGGGTAGCGGAGACCCAGTACTTC.

This clonotype came up many times. The J gene is TRBJ2-7, the V gene TRBV11-1; 10 bases align to TRBD2. V was pared by 4 bases and J by 6 bases, with 12 bases of the junction left unmatched. The CDR3 contains 16 residues. Germline CDR1 SGHAT, CDR2 FQDESV (reference sequence). CDR3 in amino acids: CASSSSGGESLGEQYF. CDR3 coding DNA: TGTGCCAGCAGCTCTAGCGGGGGCGAGTCCCTCGGCGAGCAGTACTTC.

This chain links TRBV5-4 with TRBJ2-3; D not resolved. The V gene's germline CDR1 is SGHNT and CDR2 YYREEE (reference sequence). Trimming shortened V by 0 bases and J by 2 bases, and 10 bases separated the two germline ends. This CDR3 spans 15 amino acids. This chain's CDR3 is CASSLVGRNTDTQYF. CDR3 nucleotide sequence: TGTGCCAGCAGCTTGGTGGGCAGGAACACAGATACGCAGTATTTT.

This clonotype was seen at least ten times. The rearrangement joins TRBV9 to TRBJ1-3; D is unclear. Germline V lookup: CDR1 SGDLS, CDR2 YYNGEE. V lost 0 bases and J lost 4, with 14 bases in between. This CDR3 spans 16 amino acids. Here the CDR3 reads CASSVVERASGNTIYF. In DNA form, the CDR3 reads TGTGCCAGCAGCGTAGTTGAGAGGGCGTCAGGAAACACCATATATTTT.

The CDR3 spells CASSKGSPHEQYF. The CDR3 region has the DNA TGTGCCAGTAGTAAGGGCAGCCCCCACGAGCAGTACTTC. The rearrangement links TRBV19 to TRBJ2-7, with D uncertain. Germline values: CDR1 LNHDA, CDR2 SQIVND (reference sequence). Trimming stripped 4 bases from V and 5 bases from J, with 12 bases between. The CDR3 has 13 amino acids.

Points on this clonotype: Compared with germline, one end of the junction differs, possibly owing to a read error. V usage is TRBV2 and J usage is TRBJ1-5; 9 nucleotides line up with TRBD1. The CDR3 covers 15 residues. The germline V gene has CDR1 SNHLY and CDR2 FYNNEI. This chain's CDR3 is CASSGDGTGNQLQHF. The CDR3 DNA follows: TGTGCCAGCAGTGGTGATGGGACAGGGAATCAGCTCCAGCATTTT.